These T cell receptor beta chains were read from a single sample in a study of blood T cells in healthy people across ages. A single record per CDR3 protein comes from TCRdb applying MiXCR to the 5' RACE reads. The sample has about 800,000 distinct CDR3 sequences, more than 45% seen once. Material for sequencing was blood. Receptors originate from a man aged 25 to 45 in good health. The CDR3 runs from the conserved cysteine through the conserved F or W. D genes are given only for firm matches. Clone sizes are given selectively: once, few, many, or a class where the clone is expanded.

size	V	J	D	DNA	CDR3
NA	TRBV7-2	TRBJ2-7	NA	TGTGCCAGCAGCCCCGGTTTGGACGAGCAGTACTTC	CASSPGLDEQYF
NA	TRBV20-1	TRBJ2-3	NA	TGCAGTGCTAGATATTCCCCACTGTTCCTTCAGCCAGATACGCAGTATTTT	CSARYSPLFLQPDTQYF
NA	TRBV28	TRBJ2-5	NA	TGTGCCAGCAGAACTGGGGGGGCAGGGCAAGAGACCCAGTACTTC	CASRTGGAGQETQYF
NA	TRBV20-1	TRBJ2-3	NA	TGCAGTGCTAGAGAGCAGTGTACGCAGTATTTT	CSAREQCTQYF
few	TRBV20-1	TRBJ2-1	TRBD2	TGCAGTGCGCCGGGACAGTTCGTACTAGCGGGAGTCATAGTGGGGGATAATGAGCAGTTCTTC	CSAPGQFVLAGVIVGDNEQFF
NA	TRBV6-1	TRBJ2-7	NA	TGTGCCAGCAGTGAATGGGGTGGATCCTACGATGAGCAGTACTTC	CASSEWGGSYDEQYF
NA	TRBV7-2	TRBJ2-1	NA	TGTGCCAGCAGCTTCGATCGGCCGGATGAGCAGTTCTTC	CASSFDRPDEQFF
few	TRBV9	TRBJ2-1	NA	TGTGCCAGCAGCGTAGTGGGGGCTTACAATGAGCAGTTCTTC	CASSVVGAYNEQFF
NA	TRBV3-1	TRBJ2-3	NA	TGTGCCAGCAGCCAGAGGACAGATACGCAGTATTTT	CASSQRTDTQYF
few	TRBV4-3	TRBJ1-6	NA	TGCGCCAGCAGCCAAGAAGGGCAATATAATTCACCCCTCCACTTT	CASSQEGQYNSPLHF
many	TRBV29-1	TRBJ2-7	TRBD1	TGCAGCGTTGACCCAGGGGGCTCCTACGAGCAGTACTTC	CSVDPGGSYEQYF
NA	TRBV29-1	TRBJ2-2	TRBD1	TGCAGCGTTGAATGGACAGGGGGCGACACCGGGGAGCTGTTTTTT	CSVEWTGGDTGELFF
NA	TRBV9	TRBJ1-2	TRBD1	TGTGCCAGCAGCGTAGCTGACAGGGGCTCCTATGGCTACACCTTC	CASSVADRGSYGYTF
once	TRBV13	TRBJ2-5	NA	TGTGCCAGCAGCCCGACCCTGCGGGACAGTAAAGAGACCCAGTACTTC	CASSPTLRDSKETQYF
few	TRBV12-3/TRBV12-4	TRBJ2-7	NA	TGTGCCAGCAGTCCCCACGGGTCGAACGAGCAGTACTTC	CASSPHGSNEQYF
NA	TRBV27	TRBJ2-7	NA	TGTGCCAGCAGTTTTGGGACCAAACCCTACAATGAGCAGTACTTC	CASSFGTKPYNEQYF
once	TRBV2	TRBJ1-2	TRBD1	TGTGCCAGCAGTGACACCGGGACAGGGGATGGCTACACCTTC	CASSDTGTGDGYTF
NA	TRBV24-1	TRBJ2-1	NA	TGTGCCACCATTTCCCCTAGTTATGAGCAGTTCTTC	CATISPSYEQFF
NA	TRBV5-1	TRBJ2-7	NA	TGCGCCAGCAGCTTGGAACCGGACGAGCAGTACTTC	CASSLEPDEQYF
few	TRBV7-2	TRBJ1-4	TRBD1	TGTGCCAGCAGCTTAGCGCGGGCAGGGGGGGAAAAACTGTTTTTT	CASSLARAGGEKLFF
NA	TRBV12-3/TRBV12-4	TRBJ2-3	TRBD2	TGTGCCAGCAGCCAAACCCACGGACTAGCGGGGACAGATACGCAGTATTTT	CASSQTHGLAGTDTQYF